The clone carrying this T cell receptor beta chain was picked up one time. These data are taken from a study of blood T cell repertoires in COVID-19. Study overall: Collection of acute and convalescent COVID-19 samples took place in the United States, Italy and Spain.

The CDR3 sequence is 14 residues long. V lost 1 base and J lost 5, with 13 bases in between. CDR1 SQVTM and CDR2 ANQGSEA come from the germline V gene. Per the study methods: Researchers report that nucleated cell counts were estimated from reference gene primer amplification. Libraries were prepared by immunoSEQ multiplex PCR; TCRdb keeps only in-frame clonotypes and omits some of them. Clone size and V and J calls were adopted from that table, with D and trimming inferred from the DNA. The table lists roughly 130,000 clones, roughly 86% of them singletons. Individuals drawn from 24 US areas were about 18 to 95 years old. Allocation to cohorts depended on clinical history reported by the participants.

V usage is TRBV29-1 and J usage is TRBJ2-3; D is perhaps TRBD2 (6 bases). The receptor's source is a woman aged 45-65 years with acute COVID-19. The source material was PBMCs or T cells enriched from blood (not recorded which). Written as DNA, the CDR3 is TGCAGCGTTGAAGGTCGTAGCGGAGGAGATACGCAGTATTTT. It yields the protein CSVEGRSGGDTQYF.